The T cell receptor (beta chain) described here comes from a study of response to subunit inactivated influenza vaccine. Overall study results and limits: New T cells are recruited in small numbers by each seasonal influenza vaccination, according to the authors' suggestion.

Each CDR3 protein gets one entry after TCRdb re-called the RT-PCR reads with MiXCR. The sample consists of 650,000 to 700,000 distinct CDR3 sequences, about 15% of them appearing once. The V and J ends lost 0 bases and 10 bases respectively, with 15 bases between them. The V gene's germline CDR1 is LGHNA and CDR2 YSLEER. The CDR3 sequence is 15 residues long. Comment on this clonotype: Its antigen is undetermined.

This sequence was found in a man aged 50 or older who received an inactivated influenza vaccine. The input for sequencing was PBMCs from blood, taken roughly 13 days after vaccination. The chain couples TRBV4-3 to TRBJ1-4; D call uncertain. In DNA form, the CDR3 reads TGCGCCAGCAGCCAAGATTTCCACAGTTCGGTAAAACTGTTTTTT. Its translation is CASSQDFHSSVKLFF.